This record covers a single T cell receptor (beta chain). The target antigen is unknown. The data are from a study of graft-versus-host responses after intestinal transplantation. About the study: Recipients were given multivisceral, liver-intestinal, or isolated intestinal transplants. The study, taken as a whole, reports: Declining HvG levels early post-transplant were linked to peak circulating GvH clone levels.

Produced via immunoSEQ multiplex PCR; TCRdb's table is partial and in-frame only. This table holds approximately 89,000 clones, roughly 92% found once. CDR3 length equals 16 residues. Germline-derived CDR1 and CDR2 are LGHNA and YNFKEQ. Trimming removed 5 bases at V and 0 bases at J, with 14 bases between. The chain carries TRBV4-2 and TRBJ2-1, with a possible D match to TRBD2 (6 bases). This TCR was recovered from a human donor who received an intestinal transplant. The sequencing used unstimulated CD4+ T cells sorted from spleen or lymph node cells, collected before intestinal transplant. Here the CDR3 DNA reads TGTGCCAGCAGCATTGATGGAGGGAGCTCCTACAATGAGCAGTTCTTC. Translating gives CASSIDGGSSYNEQFF.